Listed below are T cell receptor beta chains from one sample, sequenced in a study of shared clonotypes between healthy human individuals. The repertoire was sequenced with immunoSEQ multiplex PCR; TCRdb's copy has only in-frame clones and lacks some. The sample has about 600,000 clones, more than 95% seen once. Sequencing was performed on naive CD4+ T cells sorted from blood. Receptors were obtained from a woman in her thirties in good health. CDR3s leave out the opening cysteine and the closing phenylalanine or tryptophan. Each record gives: V gene, J gene, CDR3 protein.

V gene: TRBV12-5; J gene: TRBJ2-5; CDR3 protein: ASGLSRTSGSPETQY
V gene: TRBV28; J gene: TRBJ1-2; CDR3 protein: ASSPRALRQRNYGYT
V gene: TRBV6-7; J gene: TRBJ1-1; CDR3 protein: ASSYSNGTGKTFTEAF
V gene: TRBV28; J gene: TRBJ2-5; CDR3 protein: ASSLDRGLTQY
V gene: TRBV28; J gene: TRBJ1-1; CDR3 protein: ASSLGAAGNTEAF
V gene: TRBV11-1; J gene: TRBJ2-1; CDR3 protein: ASSLEDRGYNEQF
V gene: TRBV7-3; J gene: TRBJ1-5; CDR3 protein: ASSYNRNYQPQH
V gene: TRBV11-2; J gene: TRBJ2-2; CDR3 protein: ASSLGLIAGGPTTGELF
V gene: TRBV27; J gene: TRBJ2-7; CDR3 protein: ASSFAAGGIYEQY
V gene: TRBV11-2; J gene: TRBJ2-7; CDR3 protein: ASSFSGESYEQY
V gene: TRBV10-1; J gene: TRBJ2-7; CDR3 protein: ASSESGTYEQY
V gene: TRBV6-1; J gene: TRBJ2-2; CDR3 protein: ASRPPNTGELF
V gene: TRBV28; J gene: TRBJ1-4; CDR3 protein: ASSLPGRPNEKLF
V gene: TRBV7-2; J gene: TRBJ2-3; CDR3 protein: ASSLPLAGATDTQY
V gene: TRBV10-3; J gene: TRBJ2-3; CDR3 protein: AISGGGSLGTDTQY
V gene: TRBV7-7; J gene: TRBJ2-1; CDR3 protein: ASSFTEAGSDNEQF
V gene: TRBV28; J gene: TRBJ2-7; CDR3 protein: ASSGPPATYEQY
V gene: TRBV18; J gene: TRBJ2-5; CDR3 protein: ASSPPTGYRETQY
V gene: TRBV9; J gene: TRBJ2-3; CDR3 protein: ASSATSGKADTQY
V gene: TRBV18; J gene: TRBJ2-7; CDR3 protein: ASSLERAHEQY
V gene: TRBV11-2; J gene: TRBJ2-3; CDR3 protein: ASSTMSRDTQY
V gene: TRBV2; J gene: TRBJ1-5; CDR3 protein: ASSGHSGEPQH
V gene: TRBV7-9; J gene: TRBJ2-2; CDR3 protein: AIHTGELF
V gene: TRBV11-3; J gene: TRBJ2-1; CDR3 protein: ASSHGQGAYNEQF
V gene: TRBV28; J gene: TRBJ1-3; CDR3 protein: ASSLWTGPGNTIY